These 8 T cell receptor beta chains were sequenced from one sample in a study of CD8 T cells in ankylosing spondylitis (dated by TCRdb to 2016 to 2017). Library method: 5' RACE. The listed sequencing device is Illumina HiSeq 2500. The public reads were run again by TCRdb, first through fastp at Q25 and then through MiXCR, and only productive beta chains were kept. A single entry per CDR3 protein holds the most common genes and DNA from its merged rows. For this sample there are 250,000 to 350,000 distinct CDR3 sequences; 20% appear just once. The ten largest make up 3.5% of the sample. The sample taken for sequencing was blood, either unsorted or a sorted T cell fraction (not recorded which). These receptors were collected from a female donor with ankylosing spondylitis or in good health (not recorded which).

The CDR3 DNA reads as TGTGCCAGCAGTTACGGGGTACAGGGCGCAGATACGCAGTATTTT. This gives the protein CASSYGVQGADTQYF. This chain links TRBV6-5 with TRBJ2-3; tentative D call: TRBD1 (6 bases). This CDR3 contains 15 residues. V was pared by 2 bases and J by 4 bases, with 13 bases between. CDR1 is MNHEY, CDR2 SVGAGI, per germline.

This clonotype has more than one count but fewer than ten. The rearrangement uses TRBV7-2 and TRBJ1-1; D is unclear. Germline V gives CDR1 SGHTA, CDR2 FQGNSA. This CDR3 is built from 13 residues. Trimming took off 6 bases at V and 2 bases at J, with 10 bases between the two ends. The DNA of the CDR3 is TGTGCCAGCAGACGGGTAATAAACACTGAAGCTTTCTTT. It encodes CASRRVINTEAFF.

V and J are TRBV3-1 and TRBJ2-7; D may be TRBD1 or TRBD2 (5 bases each). Trimming cost V 0 bases and J 4 bases, with 13 bases left between them. The germline V gene encodes CDR1 LGHDT and CDR2 YNNKEL (reference sequence). The CDR3 extends over 15 amino acids. The CDR3 region has the DNA TGTGCCAGCAGCCAAGATGGGACGGGTCGGTACGAGCAGTACTTC. It translates to CASSQDGTGRYEQYF.

The chain is built from TRBV18 and TRBJ1-2; unclear D gene. The V gene lost 1 base and the J gene lost 4 bases, with 7 bases spanning the gap. CDR1 KGHSH and CDR2 LQKENI come from the germline V gene. The CDR3 length is 13 residues. CDR3 in amino acids: CASSPQGLYGYTF. The CDR3, as DNA: TGTGCCAGCTCACCACAAGGCCTCTATGGCTACACCTTC. The variable domain in full, completed from reference TRBV18 and TRBJ1-2, reads NAGVMQNPRHLVRRRGQEARLRCSPMKGHSHVYWYRQLPEEGLKFMVYLQKENIIDESGMPKERFSAEFPKEGPSILRIQQVVRGDSAAYFCASSPQGLYGYTFGSGTRLTVV.

This clonotype was detected only a few times. The chain joins TRBV6-1 to TRBJ2-2; D unclear. V gave up 6 bases and J gave up 6 bases, with 14 bases separating them. CDR1 and CDR2 (germline): MNHNS, SASEGT. The CDR3 runs 14 residues. The CDR3, as DNA: TGTGCCAGCAGCCTACCAGTCTCGGCCGGGGAGCTGTTTTTT. Translated: CASSLPVSAGELFF.

V gene TRBV10-2 combines with J gene TRBJ1-1; no clear D gene. V lost 8 bases and J lost 8, with 12 bases in between. This CDR3 region has 11 residues. CDR1 WSHSY and CDR2 SAAADI come from the germline V gene. CDR3 bases: TGCGCCAGCCTTAAGGACCAAGAAGCTTTCTTT. Its protein product is CASLKDQEAFF.

The rearrangement links TRBV20-1 to TRBJ1-5, with D possibly TRBD1 on 6 matching bases. CDR3 length: 15 residues. Looked up from germline, CDR1 is DFQATT and CDR2 is SNEGSKA (reference sequence). V lost 6 bases and J lost 3, with 18 bases in between. DNA of the CDR3: TGCAGTGCCACCGGGGAAGGGGGAACCAATCAGCCCCAGCATTTT. Protein: CSATGEGGTNQPQHF.

This clonotype was seen ten or more times. This rearrangement joins TRBV29-1 to TRBJ2-7, with D possibly TRBD1 on 5 matching bases. V dropped 4 bases and J dropped 3 bases, with 7 bases sitting between them. Germline CDR1 and CDR2: SQVTM and ANQGSEA. The CDR3 runs 11 residues. The CDR3 sequence: CSVADSYEQYF. The CDR3 DNA is TGCAGCGTTGCCGACAGCTACGAGCAGTACTTC.